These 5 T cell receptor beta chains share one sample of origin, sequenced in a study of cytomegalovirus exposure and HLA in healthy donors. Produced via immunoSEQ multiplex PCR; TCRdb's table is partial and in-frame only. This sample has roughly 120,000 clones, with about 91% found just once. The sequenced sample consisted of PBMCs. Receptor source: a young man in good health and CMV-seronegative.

The DNA of the CDR3 is TGCGCCAGCAGCGGTAACGGGAGATTCAACGAGCAGTACTTC. This encodes CASSGNGRFNEQYF. This chain links TRBV5-1 with TRBJ2-7, with D possibly TRBD2 on 6 matching bases. Germline CDR1 is SGHRS and CDR2 is YFSETQ. The CDR3 runs 14 residues. V lost 4 bases, J lost 5 bases, and 16 bases lay in between. The full variable domain, completed using reference TRBV5-1 and TRBJ2-7, is KAGVTQTPRYLIKTRGQQVTLSCSPISGHRSVSWYQQTPGQGLQFLFEYFSETQRNKGNFPGRFSGRQFSNSRSEMNVSTLELGDSALYLCASSGNGRFNEQYFGPGTRLTVT.

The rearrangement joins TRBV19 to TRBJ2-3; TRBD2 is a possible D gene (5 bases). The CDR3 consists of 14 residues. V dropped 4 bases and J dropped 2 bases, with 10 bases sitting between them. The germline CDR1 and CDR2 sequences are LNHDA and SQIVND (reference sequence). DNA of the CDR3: TGTGCCAGTAGTACAGGACTGTTCACAGATACGCAGTATTTT. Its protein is CASSTGLFTDTQYF.

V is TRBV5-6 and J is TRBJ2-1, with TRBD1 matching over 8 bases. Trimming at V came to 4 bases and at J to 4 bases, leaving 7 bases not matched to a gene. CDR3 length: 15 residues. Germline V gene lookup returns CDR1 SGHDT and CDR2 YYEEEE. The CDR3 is CASSRDRGGYNEQFF. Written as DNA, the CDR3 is TGTGCCAGCAGCAGAGACAGGGGCGGGTACAATGAGCAGTTCTTC.

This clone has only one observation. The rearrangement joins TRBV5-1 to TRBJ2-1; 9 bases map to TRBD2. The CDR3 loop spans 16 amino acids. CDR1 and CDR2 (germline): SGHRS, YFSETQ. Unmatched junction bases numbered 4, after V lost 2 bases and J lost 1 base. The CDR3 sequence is CASSFRREGSYNEQFF. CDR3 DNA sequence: TGCGCCAGCAGCTTTAGGCGGGAGGGGTCCTACAATGAGCAGTTCTTC.

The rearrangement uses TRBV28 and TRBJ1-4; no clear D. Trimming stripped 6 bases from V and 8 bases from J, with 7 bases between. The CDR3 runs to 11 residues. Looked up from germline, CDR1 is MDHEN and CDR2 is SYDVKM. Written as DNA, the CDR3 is TGTGCCAGCAGAGGAGACGAAAAACTGTTTTTT. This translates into CASRGDEKLFF. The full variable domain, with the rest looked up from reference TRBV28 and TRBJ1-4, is DVKVTQSSRYLVKRTGEKVFLECVQDMDHENMFWYRQDPGLGLRLIYFSYDVKMKEKGDIPEGYSVSREKKERFSLILESASTNQTSMYLCASRGDEKLFFGSGTQLSVL.